The 8 T cell receptor beta chains presented below share a single source sample, sequenced in a study of T cell changes during pregnancy in multiple sclerosis. Libraries were prepared by immunoSEQ multiplex PCR; TCRdb keeps only in-frame clonotypes and omits some of them. The repertoire holds 50,000 or so clones, with about 92% as singletons. The sample consisted of CD4+ T cells from peripheral blood mononuclear cells, taken before pregnancy. All receptors come from a female donor with multiple sclerosis, enrolled in a pregnancy study.

CDR3 in DNA: TGTGCCAGCAGCCAGATAGGGACAGTTCTCACAACTGGGGCCAACGTCCTGACTTTC. Translating it yields CASSQIGTVLTTGANVLTF. This sequence joins TRBV9 and TRBJ2-6, with 7 bases that match TRBD1. CDR1 and CDR2 from the germline V gene are SGDLS and YYNGEE. The CDR3 sequence is 19 residues long. Unmatched junction bases numbered 15, after V lost 4 bases and J lost 2 bases.

This rearrangement joins TRBV11-2 to TRBJ1-2; the D gene is possibly TRBD1 (5 bases). The CDR3 length is 13 residues. Germline V gene data show CDR1 as SGHAT and CDR2 as FQNNGV. The V end lost 6 bases, the J end lost 12 bases, and 20 bases lay between the germline ends. CDR3 DNA sequence: TGTGCCAGCAGACCGATTGGTGGCAGGGCCCACACCTTC. Translated: CASRPIGGRAHTF.

The chain carries TRBV6-1 and TRBJ1-1, with D tentatively TRBD1 (5 bases). Trimming left V 2 bases short and J 10 bases short, with 11 bases between. This CDR3 is built from 12 residues. Germline V lookup: CDR1 MNHNS, CDR2 SASEGT. The CDR3 DNA reads TGTGCCAGCAGTGAAAACCTCCAGGGAGCTTTCTTT. Translating gives CASSENLQGAFF.

This clone was recorded only once. V gene TRBV28 combines with J gene TRBJ2-7; TRBD2 agrees at 7 bases. The CDR3 loop spans 12 amino acids. J lost 4 bases, V lost 8 bases, and 5 bases had no gene match. Germline CDR1 reads MDHEN; CDR2 reads SYDVKM. This CDR3 is CASRYGRYEQYF. DNA of the CDR3: TGTGCCAGCCGGTACGGGAGGTACGAGCAGTACTTC.

This chain joins TRBV27 and TRBJ2-7; 9 positions agree with TRBD1. J was trimmed by 3 bases and V by 7 bases; bases with no gene match: 22. The CDR3 covers 19 residues. Germline CDR1 reads MNHEY; CDR2 reads SMNVEV (reference sequence). This CDR3 is CASTQGRGGGQGGRYEQYF. For the CDR3, the DNA is TGTGCCAGCACCCAGGGCCGAGGAGGGGGACAGGGTGGTCGCTACGAGCAGTACTTC.

CDR3 amino acids: CASSSGFSAPHGYTF. CDR3 DNA sequence: TGTGCCAGCAGCTCGGGGTTCAGCGCCCCTCATGGCTACACCTTC. The J gene is TRBJ1-2, the V gene TRBV7-2; D is ambiguous. Trimming stripped 4 bases from V and 6 bases from J, with 18 bases between. The germline V gene encodes CDR1 SGHTA and CDR2 FQGNSA. There are 15 residues in the CDR3. The full variable domain, its missing parts supplied by reference TRBV7-2 and TRBJ1-2, is GAGVSQSPSNKVTEKGKDVELRCDPISGHTALYWYRQSLGQGLEFLIYFQGNSAPDKSGLPSDRFSAERTGGSVSTLTIQRTQQEDSAVYLCASSSGFSAPHGYTFGSGTRLTVV.

This chain joins TRBV2 and TRBJ2-7; TRBD1 matches at 11 bases. Looked up from germline, CDR1 is SNHLY and CDR2 is FYNNEI. The CDR3 totals 15 residues. J lost 6 bases, V lost 4 bases, and 8 bases had no gene match. The CDR3 DNA follows: TGTGCCAGCAGTGGGGGGACCGGGACAGGGGGCGAGCAGTACTTC. This encodes CASSGGTGTGGEQYF.

The J gene is TRBJ2-5, the V gene TRBV19; D might be TRBD2 (6 bases). The CDR3 runs to 14 residues. V gave up 6 bases and J gave up 5 bases, with 16 bases separating them. Germline V gene lookup returns CDR1 LNHDA and CDR2 SQIVND (reference sequence). CDR3 region: CASSPSLRGETQYF. CDR3 sequence (DNA): TGTGCCAGTAGCCCCTCTCTTCGGGGGGAGACCCAGTACTTC.